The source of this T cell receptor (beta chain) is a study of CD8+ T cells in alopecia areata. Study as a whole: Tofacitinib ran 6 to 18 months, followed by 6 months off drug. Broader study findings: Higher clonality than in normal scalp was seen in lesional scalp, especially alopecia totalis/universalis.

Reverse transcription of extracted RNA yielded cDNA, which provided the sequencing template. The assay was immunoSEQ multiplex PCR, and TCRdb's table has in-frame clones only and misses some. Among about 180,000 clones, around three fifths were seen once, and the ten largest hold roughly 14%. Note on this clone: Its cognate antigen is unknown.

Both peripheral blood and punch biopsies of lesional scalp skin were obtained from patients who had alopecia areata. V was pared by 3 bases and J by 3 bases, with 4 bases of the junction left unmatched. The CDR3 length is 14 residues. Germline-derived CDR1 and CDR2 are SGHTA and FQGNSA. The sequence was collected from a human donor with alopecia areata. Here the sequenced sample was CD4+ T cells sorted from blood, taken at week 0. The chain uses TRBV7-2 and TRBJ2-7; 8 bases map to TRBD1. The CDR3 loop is CASSLGTGCYEQYF. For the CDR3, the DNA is TGTGCCAGCAGCTTGGGGACAGGCTGCTACGAGCAGTACTTC. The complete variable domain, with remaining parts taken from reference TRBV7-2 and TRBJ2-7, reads GAGVSQSPSNKVTEKGKDVELRCDPISGHTALYWYRQSLGQGLEFLIYFQGNSAPDKSGLPSDRFSAERTGGSVSTLTIQRTQQEDSAVYLCASSLGTGCYEQYFGPGTRLTVT.